This TCR beta chain derives from a study of T cell repertoires in cytomegalovirus infection. This clonotype turned up a few times. A single record per CDR3 protein comes from TCRdb applying MiXCR to the reads. The sample shows 150,000 to 200,000 distinct CDR3 sequences, roughly 20% of them seen only once. Per germline, CDR1 MNHEY and CDR2 SVGEGT. V lost 8 bases and J lost 7; bases outside the gene matches: 13. CDR3 length: 15 amino acids. The rearrangement joins TRBV6-2 or TRBV6-3 to TRBJ2-7, with 11 bases identical to TRBD2. The sequenced material came from PBMCs. The source is a human donor in good health (CMV status not recorded). Some clones in this sample may be carry-over from other donors' samples. The CDR3 bases are TGTGCCAGCTCTGAGGAAACTAGCGGGAGAAGAGAGCAGTACTTC. This translates into CASSEETSGRREQYF.